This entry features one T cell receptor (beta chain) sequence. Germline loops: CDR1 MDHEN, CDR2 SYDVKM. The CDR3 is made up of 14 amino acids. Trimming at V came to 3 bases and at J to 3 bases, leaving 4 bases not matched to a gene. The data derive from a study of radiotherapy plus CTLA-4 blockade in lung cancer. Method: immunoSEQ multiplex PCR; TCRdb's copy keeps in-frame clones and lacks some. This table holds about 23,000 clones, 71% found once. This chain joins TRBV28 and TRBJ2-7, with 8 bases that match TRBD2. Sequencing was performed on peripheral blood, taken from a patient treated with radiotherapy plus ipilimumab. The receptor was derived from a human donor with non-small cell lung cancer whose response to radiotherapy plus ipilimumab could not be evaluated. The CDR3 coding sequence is TGTGCCAGCAGTTTCGAAAGCGGGAGCTACGAGCAGTACTTC. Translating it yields CASSFESGSYEQYF.